These 9 T cell receptor beta chains came from one sample sequenced in a study of response to subunit inactivated influenza vaccine. In TCRdb, the RT-PCR reads were re-called with MiXCR into one record per CDR3 protein. The table includes under 950,000 distinct CDR3 sequences, 21% detected once. Sequenced material: PBMCs from blood, taken 4 to 6 days after vaccination. The source of these receptors is a man aged 50 or older who received an inactivated influenza vaccine.

The chain recombines TRBV28 with TRBJ2-3, with D perhaps TRBD2 (6 bases). Trimming took off 3 bases at V and 7 bases at J, with 11 bases between the two ends. Looked up from germline, CDR1 is MDHEN and CDR2 is SYDVKM. This CDR3 is 13 amino acids long. The CDR3 is CASSLLRGYTQYF. DNA for the CDR3: TGTGCCAGCAGTTTGCTGCGGGGCTATACGCAGTATTTT.

DNA of the CDR3: TGTGCCAGCAGCTTCCCCGGGACAGGGACTTACGGGGAGCTGTTTTTT. Translated, it gives CASSFPGTGTYGELFF. V gene TRBV5-5 combines with J gene TRBJ2-2; TRBD1 matches at 9 bases. Germline V lookup: CDR1 SGHKS, CDR2 YYEKEE (reference sequence). Trimming cost V 2 bases and J 7 bases; bases outside gene matches: 9. The CDR3 runs to 16 residues.

A few counts support this clonotype. CDR3 DNA sequence: TGTGCCAGCAGTTACTGGGGTCGCGACAATCAGCCCCAGCATTTT. It encodes CASSYWGRDNQPQHF. The chain uses TRBV6-2 or TRBV6-3 and TRBJ1-5; D unresolved. The CDR3 sequence is 15 residues long. CDR1 and CDR2 (germline): MNHEY, SVGEGT. Trimming left V 1 base short and J 3 bases short, with 10 bases between.

This clonotype has a count of ten or more. The CDR3 loop reads CASKWTDTDTQYF. The CDR3 DNA is TGTGCCAGCAAATGGACGGACACAGATACGCAGTATTTT. The chain joins TRBV6-2 or TRBV6-3 to TRBJ2-3; no clear D gene. V lost 7 bases and J lost 2, with 10 bases in between. The CDR3 has 13 amino acids. Germline CDR1 and CDR2: MNHEY and SVGEGT.

This clonotype appeared a few times. The chain carries TRBV4-3 and TRBJ2-1; D gene uncertain. CDR1 and CDR2 from the germline V gene are LGHNA and YSLEER. V dropped 1 base and J dropped 2 bases, with 12 bases sitting between them. This CDR3 region has 16 residues. CDR3 region: CASSQVFKVPYNEQFF. As DNA, the CDR3 is TGCGCCAGCAGCCAAGTGTTTAAGGTCCCCTACAATGAGCAGTTCTTC.

This clonotype appeared a few times. The chain couples TRBV5-1 to TRBJ2-5; D is unclear. With 2 bases removed from V and 2 bases from J, the gap between germline ends came to 13 bases. Germline V gene data show CDR1 as SGHRS and CDR2 as YFSETQ. The CDR3 sequence is 15 residues long. The CDR3, as DNA: TGCGCCAGCAGCTTATTTGACGGCCGGCAAGAGACCCAGTACTTC. This gives the protein CASSLFDGRQETQYF.

This clonotype was counted a few times. The chain carries TRBV12-3 or TRBV12-4 and TRBJ1-5, with 9 bases identical to TRBD1. There are 16 residues in the CDR3. V shed 5 bases and J 2 bases; nucleotides not matched to a gene: 7. The CDR3 DNA reads as TGTGCCAGCAGTCCCACAGGGGGCGGGGGCAATCAGCCCCAGCATTTT. It encodes CASSPTGGGGNQPQHF.

V and J are TRBV11-2 and TRBJ2-7; 7 bases are a match to TRBD1. In germline, CDR1 is SGHAT, CDR2 FQNNGV. Trimming at V came to 11 bases and at J to 4 bases, leaving 11 bases not matched to a gene. The CDR3 covers 13 residues. CDR3 amino acids: CAVRRDRSYEQYF. In DNA, the CDR3 is TGTGCCGTCCGCAGGGACAGAAGTTACGAGCAGTACTTC.

The chain links TRBV15 to TRBJ2-3; D gene uncertain. V lost 5 bases and J 9 bases, leaving 6 bases between the germline ends. There are 10 residues in the CDR3. Germline V lookup: CDR1 LNHNV, CDR2 YYDKDF (reference sequence). CDR3 residues: CATSYQTQYF. The CDR3 DNA sequence: TGTGCCACCAGCTACCAGACGCAGTATTTT.